These 7 T cell receptor beta chains came from one sample sequenced in a study of blood T cell repertoires in COVID-19. Some clones are missing from TCRdb's copy, which holds only in-frame ones; the method was immunoSEQ multiplex PCR. The table records some 90,000 clones, under 90% of them present only once. Sequences were obtained from peripheral blood. These receptors all stem from a human donor in a cohort sampled during active COVID-19.

This chain uses TRBV7-3 with TRBJ1-2; D uncertain. CDR3 length: 14 amino acids. Trimming left V 0 bases short and J 10 bases short, with 15 bases between. Germline V gene lookup returns CDR1 SGHTA and CDR2 FQGTGA. CDR3 nucleotide sequence: TGTGCCAGCAGCTTAACCCCCCCGCCGTCGGTCTACACCTTC. It translates to CASSLTPPPSVYTF.

This rearrangement joins TRBV5-1 to TRBJ2-5; TRBD1 aligns across 9 bases. Germline CDR1 and CDR2: SGHRS and YFSETQ. The CDR3 runs to 15 residues. V trimming: 4 bases; J trimming: 7 bases; junction bases outside the gene matches: 11. CDR3 amino acids: CASSQPQGAAGTQYF. Here the CDR3 DNA reads TGCGCCAGCAGCCAACCACAGGGGGCCGCCGGGACCCAGTACTTC.

The chain carries TRBV2 and TRBJ1-1; D possibly corresponds to TRBD1 (5 bases). The germline V gene has CDR1 SNHLY and CDR2 FYNNEI. This CDR3 has 11 amino acids. Deletions cut 4 bases from V and 8 bases from J, with 8 bases between. The CDR3 DNA reads TGTGCCAGCAGTGGGGGGAGGGAAGCTTTCTTT. Its protein is CASSGGREAFF.

The chain employs TRBV3-1 (or the pseudogene TRBV3-2) and TRBJ2-7, with a possible D match to TRBD2 (5 bases). V dropped 8 bases and J dropped 5 bases, with 10 bases sitting between them. This CDR3 contains 11 residues. Germline V gene sequence: CDR1 LGHDT, CDR2 YNNKEL (reference sequence). The DNA of the CDR3 is TGTGCCAGCCTCGGGGTGGACGAGCAGTACTTC. As protein: CASLGVDEQYF.

A word on this clone: The identical CDR3 is also encoded by other nucleotide sequences in the sample. The rearrangement uses TRBV10-3 and TRBJ2-5, with 11 bases identical to TRBD2. The V segment lost 2 bases and the J segment 4 bases; nucleotides outside the gene matches: 3. The CDR3 has 15 residues. CDR1 and CDR2 from the germline V gene are ENHRY and SYGVKD. The CDR3 loop reads CAISEGLAGGETQYF. DNA for the CDR3: TGTGCCATCAGTGAGGGTCTAGCGGGAGGAGAGACCCAGTACTTC.

The V call is TRBV15, the J call TRBJ2-7; D is undetermined. The CDR3 runs 13 residues. Trimming took off 1 base at V and 9 bases at J, with 13 bases between the two ends. In germline, CDR1 is LNHNV, CDR2 YYDKDF (reference sequence). DNA for the CDR3: TGTGCCACCAGCAGAGGACCTGCCCGAGGGCAGTACTTC. Its translation: CATSRGPARGQYF.

This chain connects TRBV4-1 to TRBJ2-7; unclear D gene. CDR3 size: 16 residues. Germline CDR1 MGHRA, CDR2 YSYEKL. Trimming removed 3 bases from V and 0 bases from J, with 15 bases in between. CDR3 coding DNA: TGCGCCAGCAGCCAGACCCAGGCTCTCGCCTCCTACGAGCAGTACTTC. Translating gives CASSQTQALASYEQYF.